Below, one T cell receptor (beta chain) is given with its context. This sample was taken from a study of blood T cell repertoires in COVID-19. Sequencing was performed with immunoSEQ multiplex PCR; in TCRdb, only in-frame clones are kept and a portion is missing. The sample holds approximately 300,000 clones, 92% seen once. Recovered status in Cohort 3 required two negative PCRs, clearance, or symptom resolution. The clonotype was recovered from a woman aged 30 to 39 who had recovered from COVID-19. The source material was PBMCs or T cells enriched from blood (not recorded which).

This CDR3 is CAWNYPGSNYGYTF. For the CDR3, the DNA is TGTGCCTGGAACTATCCCGGGTCTAACTATGGCTACACCTTC. V gene TRBV30 combines with J gene TRBJ1-2; unclear D gene. Germline V CDR1 and CDR2: GTSNPN, SVGIG (reference sequence). The CDR3 has 14 residues. Trimming took 4 bases from V and 0 from J, leaving 12 bases between them.